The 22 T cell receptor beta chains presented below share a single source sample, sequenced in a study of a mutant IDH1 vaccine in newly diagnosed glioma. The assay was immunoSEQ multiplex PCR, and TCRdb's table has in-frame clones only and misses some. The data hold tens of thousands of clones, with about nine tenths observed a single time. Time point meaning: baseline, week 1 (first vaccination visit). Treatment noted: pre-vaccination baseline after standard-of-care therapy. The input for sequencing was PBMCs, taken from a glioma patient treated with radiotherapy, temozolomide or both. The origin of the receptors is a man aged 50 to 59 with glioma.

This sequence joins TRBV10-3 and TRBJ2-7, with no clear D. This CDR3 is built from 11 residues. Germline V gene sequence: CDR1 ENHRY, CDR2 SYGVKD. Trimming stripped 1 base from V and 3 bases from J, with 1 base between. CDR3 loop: CAISEYYEQYF. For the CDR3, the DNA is TGTGCCATCAGTGAGTACTACGAGCAGTACTTC.

CDR3 amino acids: CASSLGDSLYEQYF. As DNA, the CDR3 is TGTGCCAGCAGCTTAGGTGACAGCCTCTACGAGCAGTACTTC. The chain links TRBV7-2 to TRBJ2-7; weak D call: TRBD1 (5 bases). Between the trimmed V and J ends, which lost 1 base and 3 bases, there was a span of 10 bases. The CDR3 consists of 14 residues. The germline V gene has CDR1 SGHTA and CDR2 FQGNSA.

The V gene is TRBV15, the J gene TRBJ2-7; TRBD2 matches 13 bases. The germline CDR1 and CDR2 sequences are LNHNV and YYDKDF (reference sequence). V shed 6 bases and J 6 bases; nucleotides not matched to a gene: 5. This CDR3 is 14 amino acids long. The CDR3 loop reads CATSQTSGRSEQYF. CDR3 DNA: TGTGCCACCAGTCAGACTAGCGGGAGGTCCGAGCAGTACTTC.

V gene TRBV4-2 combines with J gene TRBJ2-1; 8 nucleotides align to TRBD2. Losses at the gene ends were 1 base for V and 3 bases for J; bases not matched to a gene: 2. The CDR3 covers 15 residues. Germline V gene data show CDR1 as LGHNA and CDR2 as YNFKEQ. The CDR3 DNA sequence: TGTGCCAGCAGCCAAGTACTAGCGGACTACAATGAGCAGTTCTTC. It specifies CASSQVLADYNEQFF.

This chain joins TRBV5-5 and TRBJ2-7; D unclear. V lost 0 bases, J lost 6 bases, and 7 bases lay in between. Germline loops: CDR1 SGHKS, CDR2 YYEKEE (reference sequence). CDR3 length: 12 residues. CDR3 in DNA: TGTGCCAGCAGCTTGGCTCGGAGCGAGCAGTACTTC. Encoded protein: CASSLARSEQYF.

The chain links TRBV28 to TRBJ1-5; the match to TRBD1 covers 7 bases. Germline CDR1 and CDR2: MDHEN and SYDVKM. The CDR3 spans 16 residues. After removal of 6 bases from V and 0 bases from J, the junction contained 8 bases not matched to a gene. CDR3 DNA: TGTGCCAGCAGCCAGGACAGGACAAATAGCAATCAGCCCCAGCATTTT. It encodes CASSQDRTNSNQPQHF. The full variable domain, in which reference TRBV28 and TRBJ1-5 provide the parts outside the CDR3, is DVKVTQSSRYLVKRTGEKVFLECVQDMDHENMFWYRQDPGLGLRLIYFSYDVKMKEKGDIPEGYSVSREKKERFSLILESASTNQTSMYLCASSQDRTNSNQPQHFGDGTRLSIL.

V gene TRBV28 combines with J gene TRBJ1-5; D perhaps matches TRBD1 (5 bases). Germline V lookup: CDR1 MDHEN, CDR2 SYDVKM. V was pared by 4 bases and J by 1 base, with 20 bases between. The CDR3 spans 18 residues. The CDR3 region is CASSSRTATGLSNQPQHF. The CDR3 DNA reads TGTGCCAGCAGTTCTCGCACGGCGACGGGACTCAGCAATCAGCCCCAGCATTTT.

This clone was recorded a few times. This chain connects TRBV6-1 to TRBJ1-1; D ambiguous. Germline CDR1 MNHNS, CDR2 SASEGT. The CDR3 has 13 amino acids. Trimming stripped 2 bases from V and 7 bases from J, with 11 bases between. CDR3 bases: TGTGCCAGCAGTGAAAGATTTGTCCATGAAGCTTTCTTT. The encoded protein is CASSERFVHEAFF.

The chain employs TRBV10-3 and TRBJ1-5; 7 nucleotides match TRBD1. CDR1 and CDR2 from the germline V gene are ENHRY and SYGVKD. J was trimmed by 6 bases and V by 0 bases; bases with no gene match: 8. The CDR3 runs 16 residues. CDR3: CAISESGGRGLQPQHF. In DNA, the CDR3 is TGTGCCATCAGTGAGTCGGGGGGAAGGGGGCTTCAGCCCCAGCATTTT.

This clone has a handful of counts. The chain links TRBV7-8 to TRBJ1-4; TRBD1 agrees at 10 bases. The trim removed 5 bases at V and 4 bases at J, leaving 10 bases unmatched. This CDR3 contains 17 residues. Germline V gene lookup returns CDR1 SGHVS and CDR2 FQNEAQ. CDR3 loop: CASSQLPWDRGNEKLFF. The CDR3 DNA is TGTGCCAGCAGCCAACTCCCCTGGGACAGGGGTAATGAAAAACTGTTTTTT.

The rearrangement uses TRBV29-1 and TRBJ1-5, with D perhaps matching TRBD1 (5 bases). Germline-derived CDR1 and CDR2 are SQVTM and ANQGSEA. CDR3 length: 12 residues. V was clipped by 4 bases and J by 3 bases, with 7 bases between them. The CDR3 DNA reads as TGCAGCGTTGCAGGGTTCAATCAGCCCCAGCATTTT. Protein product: CSVAGFNQPQHF.

CDR3 DNA: TGTGCCTGGAGTCAGGCTGGTGGGGACACCATATATTTT. This encodes CAWSQAGGDTIYF. The genes are TRBV30 and TRBJ1-3; D unresolved. Per germline, CDR1 GTSNPN and CDR2 SVGIG (reference sequence). Trimming took off 2 bases at V and 8 bases at J, with 13 bases between the two ends. This CDR3 spans 13 amino acids. Combining the CDR3 with reference TRBV30 and TRBJ1-3 gives the whole variable domain SQTIHQWPATLVQPVGSPLSLECTVEGTSNPNLYWYRQAAGRGLQLLFYSVGIGQISSEVPQNLSASRPQDRQFILSSKKLLLSDSGFYLCAWSQAGGDTIYFGEGSWLTVV.

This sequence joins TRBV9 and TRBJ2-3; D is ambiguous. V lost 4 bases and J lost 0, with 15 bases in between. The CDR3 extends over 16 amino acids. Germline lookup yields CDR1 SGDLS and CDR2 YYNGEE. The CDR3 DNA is TGTGCCAGCAGCATGCTATTAGGTGGGAGCACAGATACGCAGTATTTT. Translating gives CASSMLLGGSTDTQYF.

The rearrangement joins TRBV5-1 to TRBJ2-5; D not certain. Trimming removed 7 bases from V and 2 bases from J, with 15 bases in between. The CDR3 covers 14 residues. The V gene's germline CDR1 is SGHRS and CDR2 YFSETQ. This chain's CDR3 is CASGLTGMQETQYF. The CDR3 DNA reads TGCGCCAGCGGCCTAACTGGGATGCAAGAGACCCAGTACTTC.

The CDR3 region is CASSGGVAGQETQYF. The CDR3 bases are TGTGCCAGCAGTGGGGGAGTAGCGGGCCAAGAGACCCAGTACTTC. This chain connects TRBV2 to TRBJ2-5; the match to TRBD2 covers 7 bases. Germline CDR1 and CDR2: SNHLY and FYNNEI. CDR3 length: 15 amino acids. V trimming: 4 bases; J trimming: 1 base; junction bases outside the gene matches: 6.

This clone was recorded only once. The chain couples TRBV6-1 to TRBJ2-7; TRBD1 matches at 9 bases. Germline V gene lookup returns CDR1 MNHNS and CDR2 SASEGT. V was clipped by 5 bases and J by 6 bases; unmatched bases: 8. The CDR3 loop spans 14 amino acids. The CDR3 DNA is TGTGCCAGCAGTAAATCCGGGACAGGGCTCGAGCAGTACTTC. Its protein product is CASSKSGTGLEQYF.

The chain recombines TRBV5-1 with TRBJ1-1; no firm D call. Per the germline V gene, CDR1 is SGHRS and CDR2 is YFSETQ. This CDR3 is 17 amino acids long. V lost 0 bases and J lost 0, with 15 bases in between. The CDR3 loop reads CASSLGPGRIMNTEAFF. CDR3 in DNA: TGCGCCAGCAGCTTGGGACCTGGACGGATCATGAACACTGAAGCTTTCTTT.

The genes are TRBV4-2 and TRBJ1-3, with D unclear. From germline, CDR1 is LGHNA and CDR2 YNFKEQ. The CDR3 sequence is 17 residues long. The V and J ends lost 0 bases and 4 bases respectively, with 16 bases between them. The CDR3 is CASSQDLGVLSGNTIYF. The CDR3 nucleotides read TGTGCCAGCAGCCAAGATCTCGGGGTTCTCTCCGGAAACACCATATATTTT.

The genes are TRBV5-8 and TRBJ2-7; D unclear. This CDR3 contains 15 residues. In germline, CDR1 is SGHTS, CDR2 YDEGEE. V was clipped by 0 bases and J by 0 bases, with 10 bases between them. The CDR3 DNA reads TGTGCCAGCAGCTTGGGAGTGGCAGTCTCCTACGAGCAGTACTTC. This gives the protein CASSLGVAVSYEQYF.

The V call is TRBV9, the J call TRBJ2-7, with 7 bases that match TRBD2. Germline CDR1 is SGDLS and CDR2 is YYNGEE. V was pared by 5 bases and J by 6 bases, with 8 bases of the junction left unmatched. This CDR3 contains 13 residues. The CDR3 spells CASSKGGAGEQYF. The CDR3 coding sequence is TGTGCCAGCAGTAAGGGAGGGGCCGGCGAGCAGTACTTC.

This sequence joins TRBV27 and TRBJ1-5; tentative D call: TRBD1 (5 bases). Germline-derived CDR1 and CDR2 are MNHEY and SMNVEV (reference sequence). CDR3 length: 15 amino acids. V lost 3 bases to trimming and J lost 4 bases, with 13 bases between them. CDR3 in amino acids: CASSFMGRGNQPQHF. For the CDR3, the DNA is TGTGCCAGCAGTTTCATGGGAAGGGGAAATCAGCCCCAGCATTTT.

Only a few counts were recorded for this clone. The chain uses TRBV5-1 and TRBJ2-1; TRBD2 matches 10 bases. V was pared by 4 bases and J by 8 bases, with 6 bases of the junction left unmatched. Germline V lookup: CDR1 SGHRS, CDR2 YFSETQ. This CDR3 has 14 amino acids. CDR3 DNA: TGCGCCAGCAGCCTGAGGACTAGCGGCGATGAGCAGTTCTTC. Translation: CASSLRTSGDEQFF.